This TCR beta chain was sequenced during a study of T cell responses to AZD1222 COVID-19 vaccine. For the study at large: Pooling of second doses given at about 4 or about 12 weeks was done. Study-wide results and caveats: No repertoire was sampled before or during the peak T cell response, only after it. Breadth and depth of Spike-specific TCRs rose after two AZD1222 doses. Donors in the cohort were predominantly white British and more often female, and clonal diversity was possibly underestimated.

Details on this clone: The antigen is undetermined.

Trimming took 4 bases from V and 0 from J; bases not matched to a gene: 0. The CDR3 sequence is 13 residues long. CDR1 is MDHEN and CDR2 is SYDVKM in the germline V gene. Profiled with immunoSEQ multiplex PCR; TCRdb holds only in-frame clones, not every one. This table has 100,000 to 150,000 clones, approximately 90% appearing once. This sample comprised peripheral blood, obtained on day 0 of AZD1222 vaccination. This TCR derives from an adult in good health. The chain links TRBV28 to TRBJ2-7; 7 bases line up with TRBD1. CDR3: CASSYRGSYEQYF. Here the CDR3 DNA reads TGTGCCAGCAGTTACAGGGGCTCCTACGAGCAGTACTTC.